Listed below are T cell receptor beta chains from one sample, sequenced in a study of T cell repertoires in cytomegalovirus infection. TCRdb reanalysed the reads using MiXCR and keeps one entry per CDR3 protein. The sample lists around 900,000 distinct CDR3 sequences, approximately 31% seen once, with around 15% in the top ten. Their antigens are not known. This material consisted of cultured CD8+ T cells from PBMCs, taken from culture after CMV antigen stimulation. These receptors were obtained from a human donor in good health (CMV status not recorded). Some clones in this sample may be carry-over from other donors' samples. Both conserved end residues are part of each CDR3. The order of the fields is V gene, J gene, D gene, clone size, CDR3 protein, CDR3 DNA. D genes are given only for firm matches. A row's size may be missing; if present it is once, few, many or a size class.

v_gene: TRBV6-2/TRBV6-3; j_gene: TRBJ1-5; d_gene: NA; abundance: NA; CDR3aa: CASSYTRDLRGRLGNQPQHF; CDR3nt: TGTGCCAGCAGTTACACCCGGGACCTTCGGGGGAGGTTGGGAAACCAGCCCCAGCATTTT
v_gene: TRBV4-1; j_gene: TRBJ1-1; d_gene: NA; abundance: NA; CDR3aa: CASSHPVMGNAEAFF; CDR3nt: TGCGCCAGCAGCCATCCCGTGATGGGGAACGCTGAAGCTTTCTTT
v_gene: TRBV7-8; j_gene: TRBJ1-1; d_gene: NA; abundance: many; CDR3aa: CASSPRQTMNTEAFF; CDR3nt: TGTGCCAGCAGCCCCCGACAGACCATGAACACTGAAGCTTTCTTT
v_gene: TRBV7-6; j_gene: TRBJ2-3; d_gene: TRBD1; abundance: many; CDR3aa: CASSLAGQGTDTQYF; CDR3nt: TGTGCCAGCAGCTTAGCCGGACAGGGCACAGATACGCAGTATTTT
v_gene: TRBV10-3; j_gene: TRBJ1-2; d_gene: TRBD1; abundance: few; CDR3aa: CAISVPLDRGSGYTF; CDR3nt: TGTGCCATCAGTGTCCCCCTGGACAGGGGGAGCGGCTACACCTTC
v_gene: TRBV5-6; j_gene: TRBJ2-1; d_gene: TRBD1; abundance: NA; CDR3aa: CASSFRTGPSSYNEQFF; CDR3nt: TGTGCCAGCAGCTTCCGGACAGGGCCCAGCTCCTACAATGAGCAGTTCTTC
v_gene: TRBV19; j_gene: TRBJ2-1; d_gene: TRBD2; abundance: NA; CDR3aa: CASSHAGGRAYNEQFF; CDR3nt: TGTGCCAGTAGCCATGCCGGGGGGAGGGCCTACAATGAGCAGTTCTTC
v_gene: TRBV6-4; j_gene: TRBJ2-5; d_gene: TRBD2; abundance: NA; CDR3aa: CASSGSGTSGYQETQYF; CDR3nt: TGTGCCAGCAGTGGATCCGGGACTAGCGGGTACCAAGAGACCCAGTACTTC
v_gene: TRBV7-8; j_gene: TRBJ2-1; d_gene: NA; abundance: many; CDR3aa: CASSPLRGARNEQFF; CDR3nt: TGTGCCAGCAGCCCCCTACGGGGGGCTAGGAATGAGCAGTTCTTC
v_gene: TRBV14; j_gene: TRBJ2-1; d_gene: NA; abundance: once; CDR3aa: CASSRDYWSSYNEQFF; CDR3nt: TGTGCCAGCAGCCGCGACTACTGGAGCTCCTACAATGAGCAGTTCTTC
v_gene: TRBV19; j_gene: TRBJ2-3; d_gene: NA; abundance: NA; CDR3aa: CASSIAQPDTQYF; CDR3nt: TGTGCCAGTAGTATCGCACAGCCAGATACGCAGTATTTT
v_gene: TRBV19; j_gene: TRBJ2-1; d_gene: TRBD1; abundance: NA; CDR3aa: CASTGDRGIYNEQFF; CDR3nt: TGTGCCAGTACCGGCGACAGGGGGATATACAATGAGCAGTTCTTC
v_gene: TRBV4-1; j_gene: TRBJ2-4; d_gene: TRBD1; abundance: NA; CDR3aa: CASSQDWIGTGADIQYF; CDR3nt: TGCGCCAGCAGCCAAGACTGGATTGGGACAGGGGCTGACATTCAGTACTTC
v_gene: TRBV13; j_gene: TRBJ2-1; d_gene: TRBD2; abundance: NA; CDR3aa: CASSLGRGVGNEQFF; CDR3nt: TGTGCCAGCAGCTTAGGGCGGGGGGTCGGTAATGAGCAGTTCTTC
v_gene: TRBV5-6; j_gene: TRBJ2-2; d_gene: NA; abundance: NA; CDR3aa: CASSLKISGELFF; CDR3nt: TGTGCCAGCAGCCTTAAGATCAGCGGGGAGCTGTTTTTT
v_gene: TRBV28; j_gene: TRBJ1-1; d_gene: TRBD1; abundance: few; CDR3aa: CASSDHRGPNTEAFF; CDR3nt: TGTGCCAGCAGTGACCACAGGGGACCTAACACTGAAGCTTTCTTT
v_gene: TRBV7-9; j_gene: TRBJ1-1; d_gene: NA; abundance: NA; CDR3aa: CASSSAALNLKAFF; CDR3nt: TGTGCCAGCAGCTCCGCCGCCCTTAACCTAAAAGCTTTCTTT
v_gene: TRBV27; j_gene: TRBJ2-7; d_gene: TRBD1; abundance: NA; CDR3aa: CASRSRQGIFYEQYF; CDR3nt: TGTGCCAGCAGATCCAGACAGGGGATCTTCTACGAGCAGTACTTC
v_gene: TRBV7-8; j_gene: TRBJ2-7; d_gene: TRBD2; abundance: few; CDR3aa: CASSSGGRGYGNEQYF; CDR3nt: TGTGCCAGCAGCTCAGGCGGGAGAGGCTATGGGAACGAGCAGTACTTC
v_gene: TRBV27; j_gene: TRBJ2-7; d_gene: NA; abundance: NA; CDR3aa: CASSFQHGEVSYEQYF; CDR3nt: TGTGCCAGCAGTTTTCAACACGGGGAAGTCTCCTACGAGCAGTACTTC
v_gene: TRBV6-5; j_gene: TRBJ1-2; d_gene: NA; abundance: NA; CDR3aa: CASSYYRGDGYTF; CDR3nt: TGTGCCAGCAGTTACTACCGCGGAGATGGCTACACCTTC
v_gene: TRBV5-6; j_gene: TRBJ2-1; d_gene: NA; abundance: few; CDR3aa: CASSPPWDEQFF; CDR3nt: TGTGCCAGCAGCCCTCCCTGGGATGAGCAGTTCTTC
v_gene: TRBV19; j_gene: TRBJ2-5; d_gene: NA; abundance: NA; CDR3aa: CASSILWDLQETQYF; CDR3nt: TGTGCCAGTAGTATACTTTGGGACCTGCAAGAGACCCAGTACTTC
v_gene: TRBV12-3/TRBV12-4; j_gene: TRBJ2-7; d_gene: NA; abundance: NA; CDR3aa: CASSTPPGLLQYF; CDR3nt: TGTGCCAGCAGCACCCCACCGGGCCTACTGCAGTACTTC
v_gene: TRBV14; j_gene: TRBJ1-1; d_gene: TRBD1; abundance: NA; CDR3aa: CARSFRDREFEAFF; CDR3nt: TGTGCCAGAAGCTTTCGGGACAGGGAGTTTGAAGCTTTCTTT
v_gene: TRBV15; j_gene: TRBJ2-2; d_gene: TRBD1; abundance: NA; CDR3aa: CATMPTGLNTGELFF; CDR3nt: TGTGCCACCATGCCGACAGGGTTAAACACCGGGGAGCTGTTTTTT
v_gene: TRBV14; j_gene: TRBJ1-4; d_gene: TRBD1; abundance: few; CDR3aa: CASSQAGQGALNEKLFF; CDR3nt: TGTGCCAGCAGCCAAGCCGGACAGGGGGCGCTTAATGAAAAACTGTTTTTT
v_gene: TRBV7-6; j_gene: TRBJ1-2; d_gene: TRBD1; abundance: NA; CDR3aa: CASSSITGGNGYTF; CDR3nt: TGTGCCAGCAGCTCAATTACAGGGGGTAATGGCTACACCTTC
v_gene: TRBV4-2; j_gene: TRBJ1-2; d_gene: TRBD1; abundance: NA; CDR3aa: CASSQFEAGGYGYTF; CDR3nt: TGTGCCAGCAGCCAATTCGAAGCAGGGGGGTATGGCTACACCTTC
v_gene: TRBV14; j_gene: TRBJ2-1; d_gene: NA; abundance: NA; CDR3aa: CASSQDVGAEQFF; CDR3nt: TGTGCCAGCAGCCAAGATGTTGGGGCTGAGCAGTTCTTC
v_gene: TRBV3-1; j_gene: TRBJ2-1; d_gene: NA; abundance: NA; CDR3aa: CASSPYHGGDNEQFF; CDR3nt: TGTGCCAGCAGCCCCTACCATGGTGGGGACAATGAGCAGTTCTTC
v_gene: TRBV7-8; j_gene: TRBJ1-1; d_gene: NA; abundance: NA; CDR3aa: CASSPPRPGLGTEAFF; CDR3nt: TGTGCCAGCAGCCCCCCCAGGCCCGGATTGGGGACTGAAGCTTTCTTT
v_gene: TRBV7-8; j_gene: TRBJ2-1; d_gene: TRBD2; abundance: many; CDR3aa: CASSLFQLGLDEQFF; CDR3nt: TGTGCCAGCAGCTTATTTCAGTTGGGACTAGATGAGCAGTTCTTC
v_gene: TRBV7-2; j_gene: TRBJ1-2; d_gene: TRBD1; abundance: few; CDR3aa: CASSPQGGGYTF; CDR3nt: TGTGCCAGCAGCCCACAGGGGGGTGGCTACACCTTC
v_gene: TRBV6-6; j_gene: TRBJ1-1; d_gene: NA; abundance: few; CDR3aa: CASSYPAGTEAFF; CDR3nt: TGTGCCAGCAGTTACCCCGCGGGCACTGAAGCTTTCTTT
v_gene: TRBV7-9; j_gene: TRBJ1-1; d_gene: NA; abundance: NA; CDR3aa: CASTETQGVNTEAFF; CDR3nt: TGTGCCAGCACGGAAACACAGGGAGTGAACACTGAAGCTTTCTTT
v_gene: TRBV7-9; j_gene: TRBJ2-5; d_gene: NA; abundance: few; CDR3aa: CASSRFQETQYF; CDR3nt: TGTGCCAGCAGTAGGTTTCAGGAGACCCAGTACTTC
v_gene: TRBV7-9; j_gene: TRBJ1-1; d_gene: NA; abundance: NA; CDR3aa: CASSLDLTGWAGNTEAFF; CDR3nt: TGTGCCAGCAGCTTAGATCTGACAGGCTGGGCGGGGAACACTGAAGCTTTCTTT
v_gene: TRBV27; j_gene: TRBJ1-1; d_gene: NA; abundance: NA; CDR3aa: CASSFLSSRAEAFF; CDR3nt: TGTGCCAGCAGTTTTCTTTCTTCGCGAGCTGAAGCTTTCTTT
v_gene: TRBV5-1; j_gene: TRBJ2-5; d_gene: NA; abundance: few; CDR3aa: CASSLAAAVGETQYF; CDR3nt: TGCGCCAGCAGCTTGGCCGCGGCAGTGGGGGAGACCCAGTACTTC